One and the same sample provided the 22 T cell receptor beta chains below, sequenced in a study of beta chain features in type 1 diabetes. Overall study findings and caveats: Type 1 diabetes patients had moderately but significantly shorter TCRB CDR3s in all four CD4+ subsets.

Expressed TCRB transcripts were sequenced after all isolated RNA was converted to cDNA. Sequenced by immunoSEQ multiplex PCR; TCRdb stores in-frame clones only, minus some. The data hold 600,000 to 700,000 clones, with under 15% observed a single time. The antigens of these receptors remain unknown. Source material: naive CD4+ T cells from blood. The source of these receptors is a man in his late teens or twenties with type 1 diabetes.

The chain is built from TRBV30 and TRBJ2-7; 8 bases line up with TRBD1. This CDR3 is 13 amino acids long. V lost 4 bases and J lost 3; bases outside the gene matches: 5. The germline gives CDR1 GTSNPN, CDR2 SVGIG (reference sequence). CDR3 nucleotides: TGTGCCTGGAAGAATACAGGGGGCTACGAGCAGTACTTC. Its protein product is CAWKNTGGYEQYF. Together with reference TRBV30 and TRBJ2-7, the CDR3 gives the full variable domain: SQTIHQWPATLVQPVGSPLSLECTVEGTSNPNLYWYRQAAGRGLQLLFYSVGIGQISSEVPQNLSASRPQDRQFILSSKKLLLSDSGFYLCAWKNTGGYEQYFGPGTRLTVT.

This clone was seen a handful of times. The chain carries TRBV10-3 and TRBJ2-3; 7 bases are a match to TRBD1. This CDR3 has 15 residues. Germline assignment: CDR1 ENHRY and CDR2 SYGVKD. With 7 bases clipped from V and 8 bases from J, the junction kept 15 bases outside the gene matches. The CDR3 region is CAITQTGPSSGTQYF. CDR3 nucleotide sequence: TGTGCCATCACCCAGACAGGGCCTTCCTCAGGTACGCAGTATTTT.

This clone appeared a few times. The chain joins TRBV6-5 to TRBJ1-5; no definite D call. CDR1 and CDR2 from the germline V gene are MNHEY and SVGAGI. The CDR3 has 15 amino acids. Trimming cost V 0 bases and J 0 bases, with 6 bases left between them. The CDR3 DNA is TGTGCCAGCAGTTACTCGTCGGGTAGCAATCAGCCCCAGCATTTT. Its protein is CASSYSSGSNQPQHF.

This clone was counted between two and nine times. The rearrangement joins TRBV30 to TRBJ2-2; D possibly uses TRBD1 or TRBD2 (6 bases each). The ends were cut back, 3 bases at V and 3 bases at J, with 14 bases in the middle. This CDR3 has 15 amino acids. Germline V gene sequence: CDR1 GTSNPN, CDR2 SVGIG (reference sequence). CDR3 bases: TGTGCCTGGAGATGGTCCGGGGGCGACACCGGGGAGCTGTTTTTT. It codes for CAWRWSGGDTGELFF.

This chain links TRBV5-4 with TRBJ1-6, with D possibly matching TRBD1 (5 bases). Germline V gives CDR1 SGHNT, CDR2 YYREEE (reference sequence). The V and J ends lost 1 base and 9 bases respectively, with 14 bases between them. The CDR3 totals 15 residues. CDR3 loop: CASSLTGGVSSPLHF. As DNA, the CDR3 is TGTGCCAGCAGCTTGACGGGGGGAGTAAGTTCACCCCTCCACTTT.

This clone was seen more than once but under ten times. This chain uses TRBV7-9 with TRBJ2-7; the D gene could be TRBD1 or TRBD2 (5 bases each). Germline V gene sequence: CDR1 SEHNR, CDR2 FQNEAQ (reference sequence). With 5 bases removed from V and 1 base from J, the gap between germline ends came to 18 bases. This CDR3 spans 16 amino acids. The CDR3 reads CASSLIIGTESYEQYF. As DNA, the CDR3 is TGTGCCAGCAGCCTAATAATAGGGACGGAATCCTACGAGCAGTACTTC.

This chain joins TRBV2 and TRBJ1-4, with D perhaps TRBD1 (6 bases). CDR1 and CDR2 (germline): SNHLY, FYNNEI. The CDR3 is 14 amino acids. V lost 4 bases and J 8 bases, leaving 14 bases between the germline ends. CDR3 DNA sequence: TGTGCCAGCAGTGCTCAGGGGAGTAGCGAAAAACTGTTTTTT. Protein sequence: CASSAQGSSEKLFF.

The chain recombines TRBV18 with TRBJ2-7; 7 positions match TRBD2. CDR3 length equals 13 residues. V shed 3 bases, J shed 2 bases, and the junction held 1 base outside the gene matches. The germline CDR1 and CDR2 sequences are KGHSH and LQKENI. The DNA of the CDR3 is TGTGCCAGCTCACCCAGCGGGGCCTACGAGCAGTACTTC. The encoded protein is CASSPSGAYEQYF.

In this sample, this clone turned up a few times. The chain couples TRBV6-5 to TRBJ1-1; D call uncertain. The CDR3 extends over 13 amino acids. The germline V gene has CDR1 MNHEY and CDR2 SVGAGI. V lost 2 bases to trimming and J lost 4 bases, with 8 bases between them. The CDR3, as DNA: TGTGCCAGCAGTTACCCCCAGAGCACTGAAGCTTTCTTT. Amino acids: CASSYPQSTEAFF.

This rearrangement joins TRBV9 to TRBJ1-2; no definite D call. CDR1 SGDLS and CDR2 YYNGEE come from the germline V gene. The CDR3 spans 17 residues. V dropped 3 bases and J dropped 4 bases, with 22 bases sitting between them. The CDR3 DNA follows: TGTGCCAGCAGCGCCGGACCGTCGGAGATTTTGGGCTATGGCTACACCTTC. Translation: CASSAGPSEILGYGYTF. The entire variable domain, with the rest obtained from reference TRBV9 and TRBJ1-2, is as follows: DSGVTQTPKHLITATGQRVTLRCSPRSGDLSVYWYQQSLDQGLQFLIQYYNGEERAKGNILERFSAQQFPDLHSELNLSSLELGDSALYFCASSAGPSEILGYGYTFGSGTRLTVV.

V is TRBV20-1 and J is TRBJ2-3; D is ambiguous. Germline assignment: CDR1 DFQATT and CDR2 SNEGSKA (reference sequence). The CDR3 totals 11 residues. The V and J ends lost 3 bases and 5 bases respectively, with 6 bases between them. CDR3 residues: CSASREDTQYF. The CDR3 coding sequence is TGCAGTGCTAGTCGAGAAGATACGCAGTATTTT.

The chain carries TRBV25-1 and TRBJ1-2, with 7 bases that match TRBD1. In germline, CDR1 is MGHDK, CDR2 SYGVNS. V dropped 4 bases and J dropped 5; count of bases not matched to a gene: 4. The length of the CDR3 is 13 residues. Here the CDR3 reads CASSGRGWYGYTF. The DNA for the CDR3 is TGTGCCAGCAGTGGCAGGGGGTGGTATGGCTACACCTTC.

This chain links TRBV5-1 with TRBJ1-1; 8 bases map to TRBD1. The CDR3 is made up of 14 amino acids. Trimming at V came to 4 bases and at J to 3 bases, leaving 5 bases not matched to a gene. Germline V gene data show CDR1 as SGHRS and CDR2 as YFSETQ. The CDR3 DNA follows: TGCGCCAGCAGCCTGACAGGGGCGGACACTGAAGCTTTCTTT. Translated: CASSLTGADTEAFF.

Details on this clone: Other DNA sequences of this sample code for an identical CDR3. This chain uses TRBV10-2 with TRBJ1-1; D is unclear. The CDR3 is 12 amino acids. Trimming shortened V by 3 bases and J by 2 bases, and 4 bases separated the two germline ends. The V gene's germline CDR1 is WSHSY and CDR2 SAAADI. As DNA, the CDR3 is TGCGCCAGCAGTGAAGGAAACACTGAAGCTTTCTTT. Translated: CASSEGNTEAFF.

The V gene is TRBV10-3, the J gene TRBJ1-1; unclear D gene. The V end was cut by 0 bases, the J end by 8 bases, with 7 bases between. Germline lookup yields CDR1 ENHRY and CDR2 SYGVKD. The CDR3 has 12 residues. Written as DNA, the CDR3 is TGTGCCATCAGTGAGTCGCCAGCGGAAGCTTTCTTT. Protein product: CAISESPAEAFF.

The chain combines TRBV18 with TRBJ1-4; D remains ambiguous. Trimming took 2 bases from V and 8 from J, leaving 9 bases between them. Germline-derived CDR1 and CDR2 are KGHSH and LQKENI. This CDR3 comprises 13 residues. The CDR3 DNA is TGTGCCAGCTCACCAACCGGGAAAGAAAAACTGTTTTTT. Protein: CASSPTGKEKLFF.

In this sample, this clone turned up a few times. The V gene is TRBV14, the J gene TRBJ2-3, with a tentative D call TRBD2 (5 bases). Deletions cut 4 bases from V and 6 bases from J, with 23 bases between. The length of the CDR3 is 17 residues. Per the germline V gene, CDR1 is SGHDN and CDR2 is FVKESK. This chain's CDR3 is CASSRTVGGWVGDTQYF. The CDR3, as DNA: TGTGCCAGCAGCCGGACTGTTGGTGGTTGGGTAGGTGATACGCAGTATTTT.

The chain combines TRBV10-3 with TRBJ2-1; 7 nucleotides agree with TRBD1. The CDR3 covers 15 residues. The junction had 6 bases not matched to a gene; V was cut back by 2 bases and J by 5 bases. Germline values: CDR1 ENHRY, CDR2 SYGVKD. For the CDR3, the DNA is TGTGCCATCAGTGAGGGGGTACAGGGGCACAATGAGCAGTTCTTC. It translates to CAISEGVQGHNEQFF.

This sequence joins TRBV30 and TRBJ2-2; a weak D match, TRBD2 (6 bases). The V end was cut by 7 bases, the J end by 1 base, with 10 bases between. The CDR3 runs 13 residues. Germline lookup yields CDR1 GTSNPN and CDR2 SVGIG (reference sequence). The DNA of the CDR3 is TGTGCCTTCACGCGGGGGAACACCGGGGAGCTGTTTTTT. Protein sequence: CAFTRGNTGELFF.

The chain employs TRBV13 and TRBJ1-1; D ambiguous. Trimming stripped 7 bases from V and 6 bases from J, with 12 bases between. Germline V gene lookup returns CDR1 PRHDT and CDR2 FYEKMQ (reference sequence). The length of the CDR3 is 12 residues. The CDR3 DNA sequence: TGTGCCAGCAAGAAAGGACCGCCTGAAGCTTTCTTT. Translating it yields CASKKGPPEAFF.

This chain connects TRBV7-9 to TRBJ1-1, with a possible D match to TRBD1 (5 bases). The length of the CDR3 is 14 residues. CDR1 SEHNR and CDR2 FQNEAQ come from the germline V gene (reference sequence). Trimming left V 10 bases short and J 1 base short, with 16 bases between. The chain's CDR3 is CATDVKDRNTEAFF. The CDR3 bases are TGTGCCACCGACGTAAAAGACAGGAACACTGAAGCTTTCTTT.

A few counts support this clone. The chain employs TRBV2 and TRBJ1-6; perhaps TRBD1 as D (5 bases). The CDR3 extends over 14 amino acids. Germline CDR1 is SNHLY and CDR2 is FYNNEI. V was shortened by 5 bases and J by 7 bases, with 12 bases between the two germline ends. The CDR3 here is CASSRTGGNSPLHF. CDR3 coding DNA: TGTGCCAGCAGTCGCACAGGCGGCAATTCACCCCTCCACTTT.